These 14 T cell receptor beta chains were all obtained from the same sample, sequenced in a study of memory B cells and T cells in multiple sclerosis. Clones were read by immunoSEQ multiplex PCR, and TCRdb kept only the in-frame ones, dropping some. The sample lists around 14,000 clones; 69% were seen once. The sample comprised memory (CD45RO+) CD4+ T cells from blood. Receptors originate from a human donor with multiple sclerosis.

The V and J genes are TRBV2 and TRBJ2-3; TRBD1 might be the D (6 bases). Germline CDR1 SNHLY, CDR2 FYNNEI. Trimming removed 6 bases from V and 0 bases from J, with 16 bases in between. CDR3 length: 16 residues. The CDR3 DNA reads TGTGCCAGCAGCCTAGGGACACTTCCTAGCACAGATACGCAGTATTTT. This codes for CASSLGTLPSTDTQYF.

The chain couples TRBV10-3 to TRBJ1-2; 7 nucleotides line up with TRBD1. V shed 0 bases and J 6 bases; nucleotides not matched to a gene: 4. The CDR3 sequence is 14 residues long. Germline CDR1 reads ENHRY; CDR2 reads SYGVKD. The CDR3 region has the DNA TGTGCCATCAGTGAGTCGAGGGGGCGCGATGGCTACACCTTC. Its translation is CAISESRGRDGYTF.

J is TRBJ1-4 and V is TRBV5-4; D perhaps matches TRBD1 (6 bases). V lost 1 base and J lost 8, with 18 bases in between. The CDR3 length is 16 residues. CDR1 is SGHNT and CDR2 is YYREEE in the germline V gene (reference sequence). The CDR3 loop is CASSLSYRGAEEKLFF. DNA of the CDR3: TGTGCCAGCAGCTTGTCGTATCGGGGGGCGGAGGAAAAACTGTTTTTT.

V usage is TRBV18 and J usage is TRBJ2-2, with 11 bases aligning to TRBD2. Trimming at V came to 3 bases and at J to 1 base, leaving 7 bases not matched to a gene. This CDR3 contains 18 residues. The V gene's germline CDR1 is KGHSH and CDR2 LQKENI. CDR3 in amino acids: CASSPVAGGPRNTGELFF. The CDR3 DNA follows: TGTGCCAGCTCACCCGTAGCGGGGGGGCCGCGGAACACCGGGGAGCTGTTTTTT. Drawing the rest from reference TRBV18 and TRBJ2-2, the complete variable domain is NAGVMQNPRHLVRRRGQEARLRCSPMKGHSHVYWYRQLPEEGLKFMVYLQKENIIDESGMPKERFSAEFPKEGPSILRIQQVVRGDSAAYFCASSPVAGGPRNTGELFFGEGSRLTVL.

This clone was recorded a few times. The chain is built from TRBV9 and TRBJ2-2; D is ambiguous. The CDR3 runs to 13 residues. The V gene's germline CDR1 is SGDLS and CDR2 YYNGEE. V lost 0 bases and J 8 bases, leaving 8 bases between the germline ends. CDR3 coding DNA: TGTGCCAGCAGCGTAGTGATGGCTGGGGAGCTGTTTTTT. It specifies CASSVVMAGELFF.

CDR3 coding DNA: TGTGCCAGCAGTGAGGGGGGGCGAACCCCTACTAATACGCAGTATTTT. It specifies CASSEGGRTPTNTQYF. The chain has TRBV2 and TRBJ2-3; the D gene is possibly TRBD2 (7 bases). Germline values: CDR1 SNHLY, CDR2 FYNNEI. Trimming left V 3 bases short and J 7 bases short, with 20 bases between. The CDR3 contains 16 residues.

The chain joins TRBV10-1 to TRBJ2-5, with 7 positions matching TRBD2. V lost 5 bases, J lost 6 bases, and 6 bases stayed unmatched. Germline V gives CDR1 WNHNN, CDR2 SYGVQD (reference sequence). CDR3 length equals 13 residues. The CDR3 region is CASSPSGTKTQYF. The DNA of the CDR3 is TGCGCCAGCAGTCCGAGCGGGACGAAGACCCAGTACTTC.

In this sample, this clone turned up a few times. The chain couples TRBV5-6 to TRBJ2-7; no definite D call. Trimming left V 4 bases short and J 4 bases short, with 15 bases between. From germline, CDR1 is SGHDT and CDR2 YYEEEE. The CDR3 sequence is 14 residues long. CDR3 in amino acids: CASSPRLRDYEQYF. As DNA, the CDR3 is TGTGCCAGCAGCCCCCGACTGAGAGATTACGAGCAGTACTTC.

The rearrangement links TRBV18 to TRBJ2-5; D remains unclear. The CDR3 is made up of 13 amino acids. Trimming took 3 bases from V and 5 from J, leaving 10 bases between them. Per the germline V gene, CDR1 is KGHSH and CDR2 is LQKENI. Here the CDR3 DNA reads TGTGCCAGCTCACCGACACTGCTGGAGACCCAGTACTTC. Translated: CASSPTLLETQYF. Full variable domain (remainder filled in from reference TRBV18 and TRBJ2-5): NAGVMQNPRHLVRRRGQEARLRCSPMKGHSHVYWYRQLPEEGLKFMVYLQKENIIDESGMPKERFSAEFPKEGPSILRIQQVVRGDSAAYFCASSPTLLETQYFGPGTRLLVL.

The gene calls are TRBV20-1 and TRBJ1-1; D ambiguous. This CDR3 comprises 11 residues. The V gene's germline CDR1 is DFQATT and CDR2 SNEGSKA (reference sequence). The CDR3: CSQIRGPEAFF. The DNA for the CDR3 is TGCAGCCAAATCCGAGGTCCTGAAGCTTTCTTT.

The rearrangement joins TRBV2 to TRBJ1-5; TRBD1 might be the D (5 bases). V lost 4 bases and J lost 0, with 7 bases in between. Germline V gene data show CDR1 as SNHLY and CDR2 as FYNNEI. This CDR3 has 14 amino acids. CDR3 in amino acids: CASSAGLSNQPQHF. The CDR3 DNA reads TGTGCCAGCAGTGCGGGACTTAGCAATCAGCCCCAGCATTTT.

The rearrangement joins TRBV7-2 to TRBJ2-5, with D maybe TRBD2 (5 bases). Trimming took 2 bases from V and 2 from J, leaving 6 bases between them. Germline V lookup: CDR1 SGHTA, CDR2 FQGNSA. The CDR3 sequence is 13 residues long. The DNA of the CDR3 is TGTGCCAGCAGCTTAAGGACTCAAGAGACCCAGTACTTC. Translation gives CASSLRTQETQYF.

The chain joins TRBV7-8 to TRBJ2-1; D is unresolved. The V end lost 0 bases, the J end lost 4 bases, and 10 bases lay between the germline ends. Germline CDR1 SGHVS, CDR2 FQNEAQ. The CDR3 totals 15 residues. CDR3 sequence: CASSLANSWYNEQFF. The CDR3 DNA reads TGTGCCAGCAGCTTAGCGAATAGCTGGTACAATGAGCAGTTCTTC. Using reference TRBV7-8 and TRBJ2-1 for the parts outside the CDR3, the full variable domain is GAGVSQSPRYKVAKRGQDVALRCDPISGHVSLFWYQQALGQGPEFLTYFQNEAQLDKSGLPSDRFFAERPEGSVSTLKIQRTQQEDSAVYLCASSLANSWYNEQFFGPGTRLTVL.

The chain recombines TRBV19 with TRBJ2-5, with 8 positions matching TRBD1. V lost 2 bases and J lost 4; bases outside the gene matches: 9. Germline CDR1 reads LNHDA; CDR2 reads SQIVND (reference sequence). This CDR3 is built from 16 residues. CDR3 region: CASSIRWTGSRETQYF. CDR3 coding DNA: TGTGCCAGTAGTATAAGGTGGACAGGGTCTCGAGAGACCCAGTACTTC.